The 3 T cell receptor beta chains listed next were all sequenced from one sample in a study of blood T cell repertoires in COVID-19. Produced via immunoSEQ multiplex PCR; TCRdb's table is partial and in-frame only. Of approximately 300,000 clones listed, about nine tenths were seen once; the top ten hold 5% to 5.5%. Sample: PBMCs or T cells enriched from blood (not recorded which). These receptors were collected from a man aged 55 to 69 who had recovered from COVID-19.

V usage is TRBV4-2 and J usage is TRBJ1-4; maybe TRBD1 (6 bases). Trimming shortened V by 4 bases and J by 2 bases, and 11 bases separated the two germline ends. Looked up from germline, CDR1 is LGHNA and CDR2 is YNFKEQ. The CDR3 is 15 residues long. CDR3 amino acids: CASSRQEQTNEKLFF. The CDR3 nucleotides read TGTGCCAGCAGCCGACAGGAACAGACTAATGAAAAACTGTTTTTT.

This chain links TRBV9 with TRBJ2-3; TRBD2 agrees at 11 bases. The CDR3 has 18 amino acids. The junction had 8 bases not matched to a gene; V was cut back by 0 bases and J by 2 bases. The V gene's germline CDR1 is SGDLS and CDR2 YYNGEE. The CDR3 nucleotides read TGTGCCAGCAGCGTAGGATTAGCGGGAGGGGATTTCACAGATACGCAGTATTTT. It is translated as CASSVGLAGGDFTDTQYF.

This clone was detected only a few times. The chain links TRBV29-1 to TRBJ1-2; a possible D gene is TRBD1 (6 bases). The CDR3 spans 13 residues. Germline CDR1 reads SQVTM; CDR2 reads ANQGSEA. V was pared by 4 bases and J by 3 bases, with 12 bases between. CDR3 amino acids: CSVGTGFDYGYTF. The CDR3 bases are TGCAGCGTTGGCACAGGGTTCGACTATGGCTACACCTTC.